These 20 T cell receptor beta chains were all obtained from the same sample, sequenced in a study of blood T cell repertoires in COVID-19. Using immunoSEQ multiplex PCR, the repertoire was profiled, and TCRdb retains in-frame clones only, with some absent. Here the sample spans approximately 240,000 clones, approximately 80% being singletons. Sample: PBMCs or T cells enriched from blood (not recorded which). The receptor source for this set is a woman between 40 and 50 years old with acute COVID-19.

CDR3 sequence (DNA): TGTGCCAGCAGCCCAGACCCGGGGGGGGTCTACAATGAGCAGTTCTTC. Its protein product is CASSPDPGGVYNEQFF. V gene TRBV4-2 combines with J gene TRBJ2-1; 8 bases are shared with TRBD2. Per germline, CDR1 LGHNA and CDR2 YNFKEQ. Losses at the gene ends were 4 bases for V and 3 bases for J; bases not matched to a gene: 8. The CDR3 runs 16 residues.

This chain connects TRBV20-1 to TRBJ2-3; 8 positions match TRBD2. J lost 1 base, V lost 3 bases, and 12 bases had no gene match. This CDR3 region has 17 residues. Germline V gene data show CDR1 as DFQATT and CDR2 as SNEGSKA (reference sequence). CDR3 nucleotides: TGCAGTGCTAGTGCCTCGAACTCAGCGGGGGGCACAGATACGCAGTATTTT. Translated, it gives CSASASNSAGGTDTQYF.

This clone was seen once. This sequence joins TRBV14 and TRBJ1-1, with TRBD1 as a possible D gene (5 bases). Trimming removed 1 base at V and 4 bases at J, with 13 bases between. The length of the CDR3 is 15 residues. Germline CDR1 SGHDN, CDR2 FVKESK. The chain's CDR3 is CASSQAGMGGTEAFF. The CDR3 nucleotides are TGTGCCAGCAGCCAAGCGGGAATGGGGGGCACTGAAGCTTTCTTT.

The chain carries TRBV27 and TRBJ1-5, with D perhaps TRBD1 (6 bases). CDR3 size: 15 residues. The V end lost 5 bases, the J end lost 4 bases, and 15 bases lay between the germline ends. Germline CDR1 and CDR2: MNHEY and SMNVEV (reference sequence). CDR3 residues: CASSQQGRWNQPQHF. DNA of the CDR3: TGTGCCAGCAGTCAACAGGGTCGATGGAATCAGCCCCAGCATTTT.

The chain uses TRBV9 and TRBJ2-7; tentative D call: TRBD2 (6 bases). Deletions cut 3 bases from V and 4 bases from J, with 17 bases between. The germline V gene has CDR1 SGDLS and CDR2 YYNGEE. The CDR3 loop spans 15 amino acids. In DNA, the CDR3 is TGTGCCAGCAGCGCTGTTGCGGGGACCTCATACGAGCAGTACTTC. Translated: CASSAVAGTSYEQYF.

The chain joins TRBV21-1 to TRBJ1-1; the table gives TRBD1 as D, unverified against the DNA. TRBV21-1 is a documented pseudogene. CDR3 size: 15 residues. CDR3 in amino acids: CASSKLTGTDTEAFF. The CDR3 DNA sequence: TGTGCCAGCAGCAAACTGACAGGGACCGACACTGAAGCTTTCTTT.

The CDR3 DNA reads TGTGCCAGCAGCTGGGGACACCTTGAAGCTTTCTTT. Protein: CASSWGHLEAFF. The chain carries TRBV7-9 and TRBJ1-1; maybe TRBD1 (6 bases). This CDR3 contains 12 residues. Germline-derived CDR1 and CDR2 are SEHNR and FQNEAQ (reference sequence). The V end was cut by 4 bases, the J end by 7 bases, with 10 bases between.

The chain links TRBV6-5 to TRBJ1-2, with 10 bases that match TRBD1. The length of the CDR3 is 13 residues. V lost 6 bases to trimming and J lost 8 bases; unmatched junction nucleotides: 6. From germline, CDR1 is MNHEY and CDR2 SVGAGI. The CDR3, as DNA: TGTGCCAGCAGCGACAGGGGGCGGAGGGGCTACACCTTC. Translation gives CASSDRGRRGYTF.

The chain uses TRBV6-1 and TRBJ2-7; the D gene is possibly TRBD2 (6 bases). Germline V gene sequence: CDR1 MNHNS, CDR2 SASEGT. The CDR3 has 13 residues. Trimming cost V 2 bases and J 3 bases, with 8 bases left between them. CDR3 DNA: TGTGCCAGCAGTGAATTCGGGGGCTACGAGCAGTACTTC. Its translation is CASSEFGGYEQYF.

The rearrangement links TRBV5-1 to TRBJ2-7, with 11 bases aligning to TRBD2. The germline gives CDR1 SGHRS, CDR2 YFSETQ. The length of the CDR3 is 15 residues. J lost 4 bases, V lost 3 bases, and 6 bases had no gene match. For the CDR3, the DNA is TGCGCCAGCAGCTCCGGGACTAGCGGTATTTACGAGCAGTACTTC. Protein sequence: CASSSGTSGIYEQYF.

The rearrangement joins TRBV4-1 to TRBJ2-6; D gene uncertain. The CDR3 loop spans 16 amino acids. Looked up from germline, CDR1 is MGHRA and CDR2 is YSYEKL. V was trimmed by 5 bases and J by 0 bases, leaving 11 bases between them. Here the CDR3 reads CASSAPGFSGANVLTF. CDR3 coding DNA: TGCGCCAGCAGCGCGCCAGGCTTCTCTGGGGCCAACGTCCTGACTTTC.

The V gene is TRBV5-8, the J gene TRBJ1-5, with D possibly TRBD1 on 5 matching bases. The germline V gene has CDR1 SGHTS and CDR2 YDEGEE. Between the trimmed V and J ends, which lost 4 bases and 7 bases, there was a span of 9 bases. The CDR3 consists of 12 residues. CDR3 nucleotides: TGTGCCAGCAGCCGACGGGGGCAGCCCCAGCATTTT. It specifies CASSRRGQPQHF.

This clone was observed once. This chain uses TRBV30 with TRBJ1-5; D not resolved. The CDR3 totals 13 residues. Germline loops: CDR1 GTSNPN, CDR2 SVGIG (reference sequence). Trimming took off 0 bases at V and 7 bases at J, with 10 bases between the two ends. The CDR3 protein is CAWSVGGRQPQHF. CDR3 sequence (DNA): TGTGCCTGGAGTGTCGGAGGGAGACAGCCCCAGCATTTT.

The CDR3 loop is CASSSRGGASYEQYF. The DNA for the CDR3 is TGTGCCAGTAGTTCCCGGGGAGGGGCCTCCTACGAGCAGTACTTC. The V gene is TRBV19, the J gene TRBJ2-7, with 7 bases identical to TRBD2. Germline V lookup: CDR1 LNHDA, CDR2 SQIVND (reference sequence). The length of the CDR3 is 15 residues. The V segment lost 5 bases and the J segment 0 bases; nucleotides outside the gene matches: 7.

CDR3: CASSPPGPTGVEQFF. In DNA form, the CDR3 reads TGTGCCAGCTCACCACCCGGGCCAACAGGTGTTGAGCAGTTCTTC. The genes are TRBV18 and TRBJ2-1, with a tentative D call TRBD1 (5 bases). V was clipped by 0 bases and J by 9 bases, with 15 bases between them. Germline CDR1 is KGHSH and CDR2 is LQKENI. The CDR3 runs 15 residues. The variable domain in full, with the rest retrieved from reference TRBV18 and TRBJ2-1, is NAGVMQNPRHLVRRRGQEARLRCSPMKGHSHVYWYRQLPEEGLKFMVYLQKENIIDESGMPKERFSAEFPKEGPSILRIQQVVRGDSAAYFCASSPPGPTGVEQFFGPGTRLTVL.

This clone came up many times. In DNA, the CDR3 is TGTGCCAGCTTTACCACAGGGGGCGATGGAAACACCATATATTTT. Encoded protein: CASFTTGGDGNTIYF. V is TRBV18 and J is TRBJ1-3; 9 nucleotides line up with TRBD1. V shed 7 bases, J shed 3 bases, and the junction held 7 bases outside the gene matches. Germline-derived CDR1 and CDR2 are KGHSH and LQKENI. The CDR3 has 15 residues.

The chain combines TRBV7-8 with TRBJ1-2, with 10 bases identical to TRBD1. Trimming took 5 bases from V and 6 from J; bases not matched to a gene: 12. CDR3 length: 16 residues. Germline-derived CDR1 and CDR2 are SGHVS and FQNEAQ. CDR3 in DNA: TGTGCCAGCAGCACCCTTGCCGGGACAGGGGAAGATGGCTACACCTTC. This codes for CASSTLAGTGEDGYTF.

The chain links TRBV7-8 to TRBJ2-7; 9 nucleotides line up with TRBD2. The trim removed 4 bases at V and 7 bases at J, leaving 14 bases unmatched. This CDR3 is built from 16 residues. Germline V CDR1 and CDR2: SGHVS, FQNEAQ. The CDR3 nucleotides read TGTGCCAGCAGCTCCCCTAGCGGGACCCCCGGATTTGAGCAGTACTTC. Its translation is CASSSPSGTPGFEQYF.

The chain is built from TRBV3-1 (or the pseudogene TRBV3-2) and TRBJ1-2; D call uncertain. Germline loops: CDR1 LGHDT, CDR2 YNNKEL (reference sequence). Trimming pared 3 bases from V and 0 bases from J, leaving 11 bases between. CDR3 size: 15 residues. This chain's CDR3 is CASSHRSEANYGYTF. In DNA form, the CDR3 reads TGTGCCAGCAGCCACCGGTCCGAGGCTAACTATGGCTACACCTTC.

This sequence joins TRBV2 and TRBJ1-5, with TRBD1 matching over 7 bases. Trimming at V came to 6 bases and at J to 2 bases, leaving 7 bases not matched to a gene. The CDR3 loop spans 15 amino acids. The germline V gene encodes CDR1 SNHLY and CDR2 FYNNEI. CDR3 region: CASRIEDRGNQPQHF. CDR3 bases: TGTGCCAGCAGAATCGAAGACAGGGGCAATCAGCCCCAGCATTTT.